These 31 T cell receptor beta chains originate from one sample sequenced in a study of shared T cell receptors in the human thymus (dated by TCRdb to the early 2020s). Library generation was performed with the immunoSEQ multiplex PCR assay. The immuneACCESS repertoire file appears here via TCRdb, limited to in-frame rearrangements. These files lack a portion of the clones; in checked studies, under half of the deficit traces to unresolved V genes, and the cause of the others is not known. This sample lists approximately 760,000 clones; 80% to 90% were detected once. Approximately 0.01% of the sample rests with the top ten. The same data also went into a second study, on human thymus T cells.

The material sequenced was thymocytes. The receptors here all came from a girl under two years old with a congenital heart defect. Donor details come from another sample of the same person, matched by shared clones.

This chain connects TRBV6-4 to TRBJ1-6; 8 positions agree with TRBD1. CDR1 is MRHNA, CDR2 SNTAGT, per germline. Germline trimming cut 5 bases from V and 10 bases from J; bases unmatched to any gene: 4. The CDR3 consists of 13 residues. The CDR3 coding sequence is TGTGCCAGCAGTCTTACAGGGGGGTCACCCCTCCACTTT. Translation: CASSLTGGSPLHF.

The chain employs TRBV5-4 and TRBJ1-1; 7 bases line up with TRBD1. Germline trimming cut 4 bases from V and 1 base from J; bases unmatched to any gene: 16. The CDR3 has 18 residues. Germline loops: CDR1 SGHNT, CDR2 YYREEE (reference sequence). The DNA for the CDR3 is TGTGCCAGCAGCCCTCACGAACCCAGCAGGGGGAGGAACACTGAAGCTTTCTTT. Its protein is CASSPHEPSRGRNTEAFF.

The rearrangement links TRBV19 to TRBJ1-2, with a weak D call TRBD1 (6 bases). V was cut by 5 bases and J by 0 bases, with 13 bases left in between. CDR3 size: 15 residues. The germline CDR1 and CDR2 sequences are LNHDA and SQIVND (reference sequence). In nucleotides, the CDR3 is TGTGCCAGTAGTCCAGGGGCCCAGGCTAACTATGGCTACACCTTC. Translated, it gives CASSPGAQANYGYTF.

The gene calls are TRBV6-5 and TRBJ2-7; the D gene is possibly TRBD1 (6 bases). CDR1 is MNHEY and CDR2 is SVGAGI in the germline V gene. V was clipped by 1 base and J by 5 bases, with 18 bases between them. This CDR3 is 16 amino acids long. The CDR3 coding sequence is TGTGCCAGCAGTTACTATGAAAGCACAGGGTCCCACGAGCAGTACTTC. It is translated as CASSYYESTGSHEQYF.

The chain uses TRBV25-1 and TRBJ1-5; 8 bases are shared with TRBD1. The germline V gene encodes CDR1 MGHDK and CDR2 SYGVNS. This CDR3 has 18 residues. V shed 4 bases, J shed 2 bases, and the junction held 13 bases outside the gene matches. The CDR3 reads CASSAGDRKTGGNQPQHF. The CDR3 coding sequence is TGTGCCAGCAGTGCGGGGGACAGGAAAACAGGGGGCAATCAGCCCCAGCATTTT.

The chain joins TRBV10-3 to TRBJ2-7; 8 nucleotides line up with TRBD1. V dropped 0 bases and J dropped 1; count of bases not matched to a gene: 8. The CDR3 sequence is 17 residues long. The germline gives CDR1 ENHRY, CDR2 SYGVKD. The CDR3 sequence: CAISESGRTGSSYEQYF. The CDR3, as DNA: TGTGCCATCAGTGAGTCCGGAAGGACAGGGTCGTCCTACGAGCAGTACTTC.

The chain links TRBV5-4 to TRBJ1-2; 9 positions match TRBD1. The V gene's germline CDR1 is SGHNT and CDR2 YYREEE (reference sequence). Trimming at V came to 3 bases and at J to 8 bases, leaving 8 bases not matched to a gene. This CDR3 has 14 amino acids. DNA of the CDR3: TGTGCCAGCAGCTCGGACAGGGGAGATGGGGGCTACACCTTC. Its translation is CASSSDRGDGGYTF.

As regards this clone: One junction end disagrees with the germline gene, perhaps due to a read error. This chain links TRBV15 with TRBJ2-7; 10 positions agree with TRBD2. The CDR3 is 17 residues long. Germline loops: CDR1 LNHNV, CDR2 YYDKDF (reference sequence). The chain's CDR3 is CATSTLGRTSGFYEQHF. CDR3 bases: TGTGCCACCAGCACCCTAGGCAGGACTAGCGGTTTCTACGAGCAGCACTTC.

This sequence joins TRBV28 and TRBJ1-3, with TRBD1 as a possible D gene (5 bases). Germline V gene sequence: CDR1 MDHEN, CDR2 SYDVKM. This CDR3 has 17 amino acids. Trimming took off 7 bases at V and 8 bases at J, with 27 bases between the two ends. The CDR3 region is CASMVGNGGEAEYTIYF. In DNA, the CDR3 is TGTGCCAGCATGGTTGGCAACGGGGGGGAAGCGGAGTACACCATATATTTT.

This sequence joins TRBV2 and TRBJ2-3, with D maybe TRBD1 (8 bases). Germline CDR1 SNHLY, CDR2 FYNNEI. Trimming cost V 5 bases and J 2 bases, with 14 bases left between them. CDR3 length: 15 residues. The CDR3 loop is CASSTGGVSTDTQYF. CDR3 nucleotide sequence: TGTGCCAGCAGTACAGGGGGGGTATCCACAGATACGCAGTATTTT. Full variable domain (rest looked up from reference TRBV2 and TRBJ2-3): EPEVTQTPSHQVTQMGQEVILRCVPISNHLYFYWYRQILGQKVEFLVSFYNNEISEKSEIFDDQFSVERPDGSNFTLKIRSTKLEDSAMYFCASSTGGVSTDTQYFGPGTRLTVL.

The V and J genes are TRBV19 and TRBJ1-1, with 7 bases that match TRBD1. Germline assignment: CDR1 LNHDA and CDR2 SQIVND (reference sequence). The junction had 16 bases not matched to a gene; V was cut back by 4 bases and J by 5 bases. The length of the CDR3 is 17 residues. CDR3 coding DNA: TGTGCCAGTAGTAACCTCCCCCGAACAGGGGCAATAACTGAAGCTTTCTTT. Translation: CASSNLPRTGAITEAFF.

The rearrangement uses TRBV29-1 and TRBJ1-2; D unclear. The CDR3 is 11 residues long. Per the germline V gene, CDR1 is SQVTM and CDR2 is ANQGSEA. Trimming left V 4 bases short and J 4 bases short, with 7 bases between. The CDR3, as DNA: TGCAGCGTTGCCGTCGGCTATGGCTACACCTTC. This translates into CSVAVGYGYTF.

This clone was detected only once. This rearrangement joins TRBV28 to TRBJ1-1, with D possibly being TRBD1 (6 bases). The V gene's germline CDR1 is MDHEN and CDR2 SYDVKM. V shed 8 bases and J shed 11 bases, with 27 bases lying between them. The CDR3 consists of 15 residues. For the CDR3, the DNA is TGTGCCAGCCGTCGATACTCCACAGGGCCTGCCCCCGCTTTCTTT. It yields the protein CASRRYSTGPAPAFF.

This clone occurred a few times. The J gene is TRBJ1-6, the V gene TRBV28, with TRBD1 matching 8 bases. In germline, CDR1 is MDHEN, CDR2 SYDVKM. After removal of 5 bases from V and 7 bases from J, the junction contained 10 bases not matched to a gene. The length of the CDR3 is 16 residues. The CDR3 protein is CASSPDPTGANSPLHF. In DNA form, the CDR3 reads TGTGCCAGCAGTCCCGACCCGACAGGGGCGAATTCACCCCTCCACTTT.

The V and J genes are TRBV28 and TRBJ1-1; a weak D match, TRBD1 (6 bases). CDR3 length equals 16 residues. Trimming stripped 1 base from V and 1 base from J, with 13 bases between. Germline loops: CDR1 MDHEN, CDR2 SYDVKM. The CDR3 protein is CASSLFLQGRNTEAFF. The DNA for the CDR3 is TGTGCCAGCAGTTTATTTCTACAGGGAAGGAACACTGAAGCTTTCTTT. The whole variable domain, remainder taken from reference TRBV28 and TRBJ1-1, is DVKVTQSSRYLVKRTGEKVFLECVQDMDHENMFWYRQDPGLGLRLIYFSYDVKMKEKGDIPEGYSVSREKKERFSLILESASTNQTSMYLCASSLFLQGRNTEAFFGQGTRLTVV.

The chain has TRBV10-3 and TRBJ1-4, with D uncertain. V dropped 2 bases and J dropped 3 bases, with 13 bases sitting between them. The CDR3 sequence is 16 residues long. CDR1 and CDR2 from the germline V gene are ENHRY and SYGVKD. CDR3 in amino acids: CAISEAMLSANEKLFF. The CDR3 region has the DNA TGTGCCATCAGTGAGGCCATGCTCTCAGCTAATGAAAAACTGTTTTTT.

CDR3 region: CASSLDVARGYRTEAFF. Written as DNA, the CDR3 is TGTGCCAGCAGCTTAGACGTGGCCAGGGGGTATCGGACTGAAGCTTTCTTT. V is TRBV11-2 and J is TRBJ1-1; 7 nucleotides agree with TRBD1. The CDR3 runs to 17 residues. Germline V gene lookup returns CDR1 SGHAT and CDR2 FQNNGV. J lost 5 bases, V lost 0 bases, and 12 bases had no gene match.

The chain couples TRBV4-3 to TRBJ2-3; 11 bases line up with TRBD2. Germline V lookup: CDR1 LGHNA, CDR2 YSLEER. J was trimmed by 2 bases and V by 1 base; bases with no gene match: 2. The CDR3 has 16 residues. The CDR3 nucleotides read TGCGCCAGCAGCCAAGCGACTAGCGGGGCCACAGATACGCAGTATTTT. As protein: CASSQATSGATDTQYF.

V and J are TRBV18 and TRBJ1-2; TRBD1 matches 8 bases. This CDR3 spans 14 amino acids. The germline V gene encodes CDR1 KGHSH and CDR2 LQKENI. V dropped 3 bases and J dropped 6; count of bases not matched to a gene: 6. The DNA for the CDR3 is TGTGCCAGCTCACCGCTCAGGGGGCAAGATGGCTACACCTTC. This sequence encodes CASSPLRGQDGYTF.

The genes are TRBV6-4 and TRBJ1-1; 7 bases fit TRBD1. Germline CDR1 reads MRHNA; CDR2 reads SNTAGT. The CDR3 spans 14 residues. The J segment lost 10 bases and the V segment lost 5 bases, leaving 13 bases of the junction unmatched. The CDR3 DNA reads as TGTGCCAGCAGTCCCACACGGGACAGCTTGATAGCTTTCTTT. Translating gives CASSPTRDSLIAFF.

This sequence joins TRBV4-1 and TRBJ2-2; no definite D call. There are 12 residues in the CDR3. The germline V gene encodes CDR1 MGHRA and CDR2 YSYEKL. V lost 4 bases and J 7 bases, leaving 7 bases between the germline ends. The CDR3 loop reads CASSPPGGELFF. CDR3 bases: TGCGCCAGCAGCCCTCCCGGCGGGGAGCTGTTTTTT.

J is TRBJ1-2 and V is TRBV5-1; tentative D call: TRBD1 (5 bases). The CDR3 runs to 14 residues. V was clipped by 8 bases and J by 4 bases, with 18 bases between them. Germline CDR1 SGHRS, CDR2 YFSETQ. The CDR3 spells CASRGTTGPYGYTF. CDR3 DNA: TGCGCCAGTCGGGGGACTACGGGGCCCTATGGCTACACCTTC.

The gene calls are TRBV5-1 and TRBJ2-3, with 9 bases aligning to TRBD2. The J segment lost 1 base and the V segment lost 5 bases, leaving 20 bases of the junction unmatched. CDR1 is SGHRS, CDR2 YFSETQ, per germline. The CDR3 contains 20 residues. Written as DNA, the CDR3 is TGCGCCAGCAGTGCTAGTGGTAGCGGGGGTTATTATGGTGGCACAGATACGCAGTATTTT. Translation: CASSASGSGGYYGGTDTQYF.

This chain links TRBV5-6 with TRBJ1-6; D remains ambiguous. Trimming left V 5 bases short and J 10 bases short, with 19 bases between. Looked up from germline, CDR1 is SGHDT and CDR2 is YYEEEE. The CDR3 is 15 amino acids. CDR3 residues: CASRVFGSLNSPLHF. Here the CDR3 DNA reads TGTGCCAGCAGAGTTTTTGGGAGTCTTAACTCACCCCTCCACTTT.

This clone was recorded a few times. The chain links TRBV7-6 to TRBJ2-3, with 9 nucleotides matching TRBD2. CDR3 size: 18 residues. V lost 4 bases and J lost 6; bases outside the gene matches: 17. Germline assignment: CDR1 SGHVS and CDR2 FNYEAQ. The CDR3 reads CASSSTWASGVVRDTQYF. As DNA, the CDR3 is TGTGCCAGCAGCTCAACTTGGGCTAGCGGGGTTGTAAGGGATACGCAGTATTTT. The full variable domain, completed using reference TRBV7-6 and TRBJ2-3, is GAGVSQSPRYKVTKRGQDVALRCDPISGHVSLYWYRQALGQGPEFLTYFNYEAQQDKSGLPNDRFSAERPEGSISTLTIQRTEQRDSAMYRCASSSTWASGVVRDTQYFGPGTRLTVL.

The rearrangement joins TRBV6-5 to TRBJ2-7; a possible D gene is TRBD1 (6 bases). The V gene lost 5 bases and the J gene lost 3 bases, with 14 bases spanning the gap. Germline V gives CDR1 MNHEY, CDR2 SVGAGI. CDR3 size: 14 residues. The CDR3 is CASSITGKLYEQYF. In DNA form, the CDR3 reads TGTGCCAGCAGTATAACAGGGAAGCTCTACGAGCAGTACTTC.

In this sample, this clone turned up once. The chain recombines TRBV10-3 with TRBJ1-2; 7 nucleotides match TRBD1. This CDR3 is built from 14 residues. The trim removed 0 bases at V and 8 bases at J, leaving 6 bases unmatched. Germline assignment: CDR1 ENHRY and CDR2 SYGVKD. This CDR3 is CAISESRQGDGYTF. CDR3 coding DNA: TGTGCCATCAGTGAGTCCCGACAGGGCGACGGCTACACCTTC.

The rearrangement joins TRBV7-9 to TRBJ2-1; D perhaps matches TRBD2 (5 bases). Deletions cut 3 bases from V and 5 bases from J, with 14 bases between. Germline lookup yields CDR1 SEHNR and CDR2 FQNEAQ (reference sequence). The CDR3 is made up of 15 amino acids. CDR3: CASSFGLAQNNEQFF. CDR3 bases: TGTGCCAGCAGCTTTGGTCTAGCCCAAAACAATGAGCAGTTCTTC.

CDR3 bases: TGTGCCAGCAGTCCCGGCGGGATGCCGAACTATGGCTACACCTTC. Translation gives CASSPGGMPNYGYTF. The chain combines TRBV27 with TRBJ1-2; D is unclear. V lost 5 bases and J lost 2, with 15 bases in between. The CDR3 is 15 residues long. Germline V gene data show CDR1 as MNHEY and CDR2 as SMNVEV (reference sequence).

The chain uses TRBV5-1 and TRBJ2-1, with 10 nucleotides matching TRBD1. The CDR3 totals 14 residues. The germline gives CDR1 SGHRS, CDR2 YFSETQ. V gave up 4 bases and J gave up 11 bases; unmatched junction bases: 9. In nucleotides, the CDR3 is TGCGCCAGCAGCATGGACAGGGGGTCCGATCAGCAGTTCTTC. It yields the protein CASSMDRGSDQQFF. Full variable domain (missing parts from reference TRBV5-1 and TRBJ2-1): KAGVTQTPRYLIKTRGQQVTLSCSPISGHRSVSWYQQTPGQGLQFLFEYFSETQRNKGNFPGRFSGRQFSNSRSEMNVSTLELGDSALYLCASSMDRGSDQQFFGPGTRLTVL.

Here the CDR3 DNA reads TGCAGCGTTGGGCGACAGTATAATGAAAAACTGTTTTTT. Its translation is CSVGRQYNEKLFF. V and J are TRBV29-1 and TRBJ1-4, with D perhaps TRBD1 (5 bases). This CDR3 spans 13 amino acids. V was trimmed by 4 bases and J by 4 bases, leaving 10 bases between them. The germline V gene has CDR1 SQVTM and CDR2 ANQGSEA.